The 5 T cell receptor beta chains below come from one sample, sequenced in a study of shared T cell receptors in the human thymus. Assay used: immunoSEQ multiplex PCR; TCRdb lists only in-frame clones, some missing. The sample has about 730,000 clones; roughly 85% are singletons. These same data were also listed under a study on human thymus T cells.

The source material was thymocytes. All receptors come from a girl less than two years old with a congenital heart defect.

V is TRBV4-1 and J is TRBJ1-4; 7 bases align to TRBD1. The trim removed 0 bases at V and 5 bases at J, leaving 15 bases unmatched. CDR3 size: 19 residues. Germline CDR1 reads MGHRA; CDR2 reads YSYEKL. CDR3 DNA: TGCGCCAGCAGCCAAGATGGGTCCCTCCGGACAGGCCCGAATGAAAAACTGTTTTTT. This gives the protein CASSQDGSLRTGPNEKLFF.

This clone was observed once. The chain recombines TRBV2 with TRBJ1-1; D is undetermined. The germline gives CDR1 SNHLY, CDR2 FYNNEI. V gave up 2 bases and J gave up 1 base, with 17 bases separating them. This CDR3 is 17 amino acids long. CDR3 region: CASSEYLVEEENTEAFF. The CDR3 region has the DNA TGTGCCAGCAGTGAATATTTAGTGGAGGAGGAGAACACTGAAGCTTTCTTT. The full variable domain, with the rest looked up from reference TRBV2 and TRBJ1-1, is EPEVTQTPSHQVTQMGQEVILRCVPISNHLYFYWYRQILGQKVEFLVSFYNNEISEKSEIFDDQFSVERPDGSNFTLKIRSTKLEDSAMYFCASSEYLVEEENTEAFFGQGTRLTVV.

The V and J genes are TRBV28 and TRBJ2-6, with TRBD1 as a possible D gene (6 bases). Per germline, CDR1 MDHEN and CDR2 SYDVKM. There are 22 residues in the CDR3. V was pared by 6 bases and J by 0 bases, with 30 bases between. CDR3 bases: TGTGCCAGCAGATGCCGTAGTACGCCCGACAGGCTCCCCTTCTCTGGGGCCAACGTCCTGACTTTC. Encoded protein: CASRCRSTPDRLPFSGANVLTF.

This sequence joins TRBV27 and TRBJ1-1; D ambiguous. CDR3 size: 15 residues. Germline values: CDR1 MNHEY, CDR2 SMNVEV (reference sequence). V was pared by 6 bases and J by 3 bases, with 17 bases between. The CDR3 coding sequence is TGTGCCAGCAGCTACATCACCTGGCGGCACACTGAAGCTTTCTTT. Protein: CASSYITWRHTEAFF.

This rearrangement joins TRBV18 to TRBJ2-5; 12 nucleotides align to TRBD2. The CDR3 covers 17 residues. Germline CDR1 and CDR2: KGHSH and LQKENI. Losses at the gene ends were 3 bases for V and 1 base for J; bases not matched to a gene: 6. CDR3 bases: TGTGCCAGCTCACCGCAACTAGCGGGGGGCCTCCAAGAGACCCAGTACTTC. Its protein product is CASSPQLAGGLQETQYF.